This TCR beta chain originates from a study of blood T cell repertoires in COVID-19. Overall study: The analysed material was cDNA or gDNA that came from T cells, B-cell-depleted T cells, or PBMCs.

Germline V gene data show CDR1 as LNHDA and CDR2 as SQIVND (reference sequence). The length of the CDR3 is 13 residues. J gave up 4 bases and V 7 bases, and 6 bases lay outside the gene matches. The data were produced by immunoSEQ multiplex PCR, yet TCRdb's version contains in-frame clones alone and is incomplete. The table lists approximately 71,000 clones, approximately 88% of them singletons, with 4.5% to 5.5% in the top ten. The J gene is TRBJ1-2, the V gene TRBV19; 7 bases map to TRBD1. The receptor's source is a human donor in a cohort sampled during active COVID-19. The sequencing input was peripheral blood. CDR3 coding DNA: TGTGCCAGTAAAGACAGGGTGACCTATGGCTACACCTTC. It translates to CASKDRVTYGYTF.